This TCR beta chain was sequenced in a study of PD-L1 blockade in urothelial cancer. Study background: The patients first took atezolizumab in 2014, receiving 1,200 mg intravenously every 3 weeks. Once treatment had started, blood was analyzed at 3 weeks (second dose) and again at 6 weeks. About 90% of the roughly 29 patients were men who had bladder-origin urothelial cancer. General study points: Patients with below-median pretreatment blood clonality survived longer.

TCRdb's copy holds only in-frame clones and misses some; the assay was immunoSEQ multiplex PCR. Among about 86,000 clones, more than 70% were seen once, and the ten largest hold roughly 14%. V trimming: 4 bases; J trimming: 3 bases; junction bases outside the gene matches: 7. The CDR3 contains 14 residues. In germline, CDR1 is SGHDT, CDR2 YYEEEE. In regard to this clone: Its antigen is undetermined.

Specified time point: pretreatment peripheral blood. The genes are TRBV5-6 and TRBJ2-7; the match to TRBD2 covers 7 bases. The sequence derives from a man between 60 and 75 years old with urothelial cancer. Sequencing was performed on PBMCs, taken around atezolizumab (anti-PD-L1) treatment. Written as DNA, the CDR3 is TGTGCCAGCAGCCCGTGGGGGGGTGGCTACGAGCAGTACTTC. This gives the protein CASSPWGGGYEQYF. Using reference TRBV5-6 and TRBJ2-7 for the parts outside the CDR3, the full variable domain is DAGVTQSPTHLIKTRGQQVTLRCSPKSGHDTVSWYQQALGQGPQFIFQYYEEEERQRGNFPDRFSGHQFPNYSSELNVNALLLGDSALYLCASSPWGGGYEQYFGPGTRLTVT.